The rows below give T cell receptor beta chains drawn from one sample of a study of blood T cell repertoires in COVID-19. The data were produced by immunoSEQ multiplex PCR, yet TCRdb's version contains in-frame clones alone and is incomplete. This sample has 210,000 or so clones; roughly 88% occur once, and the top ten carry around 3.6%. Sequencing was performed on PBMCs or T cells enriched from blood (not recorded which). The receptors come from a woman aged 25-40 years who had been exposed to COVID-19. The CDR3 runs from the conserved cysteine through the conserved F or W. A D gene is named only where the DNA matches it firmly. Clone size is stated in some rows and not others, as once, few, many or a class when expanded.

abundance,d_gene,v_gene,j_gene,CDR3aa,CDR3nt
.,.,TRBV4-1,TRBJ1-4,CASSQAGGEKLFF,TGCGCCAGCAGCCAAGCGGGGGGCGAAAAACTGTTTTTT
.,TRBD2,TRBV4-1,TRBJ2-7,CASSLSWRGDYEQYF,TGCGCCAGCAGCCTTAGTTGGCGGGGGGACTACGAGCAGTACTTC
.,.,TRBV10-3,TRBJ2-7,CAISARYEQYF,TGTGCCATCAGTGCCCGCTACGAGCAGTACTTC
.,TRBD2,TRBV7-3,TRBJ2-3,CASNMGRLAGYTDTQYF,TGTGCCAGCAACATGGGGCGTCTAGCGGGGTACACAGATACGCAGTATTTT
.,.,TRBV4-2,TRBJ1-2,CASSHPSGSPGYGYTF,TGTGCCAGCAGCCACCCCTCAGGGTCTCCAGGCTATGGCTACACCTTC
.,.,TRBV5-4,TRBJ1-1,CASRFDKGSNTEAFF,TGTGCCAGCAGGTTTGACAAGGGGTCGAACACTGAAGCTTTCTTT
.,TRBD1,TRBV24-1,TRBJ2-3,CATSDRDRGSPDTQYF,TGTGCCACCAGTGATCGTGACAGGGGGTCCCCAGATACGCAGTATTTT
.,TRBD1,TRBV6-5,TRBJ1-2,CASSSGTGGNYGYTF,TGTGCCAGCTCGTCCGGGACAGGGGGCAACTATGGCTACACCTTC
.,TRBD1,TRBV3-1/TRBV3-2,TRBJ1-1,CASSPFTGGGTEAFF,TGTGCCAGCAGCCCGTTTACAGGGGGTGGAACTGAAGCTTTCTTT
.,TRBD1,TRBV2,TRBJ2-7,CASSSDRGAYEQYF,TGTGCCAGCAGTTCCGACAGGGGGGCTTACGAGCAGTACTTC
.,TRBD2,TRBV2,TRBJ2-1,CASNPSGRVYNEQFF,TGTGCCAGCAACCCGAGCGGGAGGGTCTACAATGAGCAGTTCTTC
.,.,TRBV12-5,TRBJ1-1,CASVPLRRVGAEAFF,TGTGCTAGTGTCCCCCTGAGGAGGGTTGGTGCTGAAGCTTTCTTT
.,TRBD2,TRBV5-4,TRBJ2-1,CASSPTSGGYNEQFF,TGTGCCAGCAGCCCAACTAGCGGGGGGTACAATGAGCAGTTCTTC
few,.,TRBV18,TRBJ1-3,CASSPRNARNTIYF,TGTGCCAGCTCACCTAGAAATGCTCGAAACACCATATATTTT
.,TRBD2,TRBV19,TRBJ2-5,CASSTSPGTSGKETQYF,TGTGCCAGTAGTACTTCGCCCGGGACTAGCGGGAAAGAGACCCAGTACTTC
few,TRBD2,TRBV7-2,TRBJ2-3,CASSYSGRNEDTQYF,TGTGCCAGCAGCTATAGCGGGAGAAATGAAGATACGCAGTATTTT
once,.,TRBV5-1,TRBJ1-4,CASSLVPLGERANEKLFF,TGCGCCAGCAGCTTGGTACCGTTGGGGGAGCGGGCTAATGAAAAACTGTTTTTT
once,TRBD1,TRBV6-6,TRBJ2-1,CASSPDHVGTVYNEQFF,TGTGCCAGCAGTCCCGATCACGTCGGGACAGTTTACAATGAGCAGTTCTTC
.,TRBD1,TRBV6-5,TRBJ1-1,CASRYQTGRDTEAFF,TGTGCCAGCAGGTATCAGACAGGGCGAGACACTGAAGCTTTCTTT
.,.,TRBV9,TRBJ2-7,CASSVGQINEQYF,TGTGCCAGCAGCGTAGGACAGATAAACGAGCAGTACTTC
.,TRBD1,TRBV5-4,TRBJ1-2,CASSFPGTGGFYGYTF,TGTGCCAGCAGCTTTCCCGGGACAGGGGGCTTCTATGGCTACACCTTC
.,.,TRBV6-4,TRBJ1-1,CASRAEVFYPEAFF,TGTGCCAGCAGGGCGGAGGTTTTTTACCCTGAAGCTTTCTTT
.,.,TRBV18,TRBJ2-5,CASSPQQGPWETQYF,TGTGCCAGCTCACCGCAACAGGGTCCCTGGGAGACCCAGTACTTC
.,TRBD2,TRBV4-1,TRBJ2-1,CASSPAGLAGGGQNEQFF,TGCGCCAGCAGCCCAGCAGGTCTAGCGGGAGGGGGTCAGAATGAGCAGTTCTTC
.,TRBD1,TRBV4-1,TRBJ2-7,CASSQTQGAGLNEQYF,TGCGCCAGCAGCCAGACACAGGGGGCAGGATTGAACGAGCAGTACTTC
.,TRBD1,TRBV9,TRBJ2-2,CASSSRTGAGELFF,TGTGCCAGCAGCTCACGGACAGGGGCCGGGGAGCTGTTTTTT
.,TRBD2,TRBV5-4,TRBJ2-1,CASSISGRAESYNEQFF,TGTGCCAGCAGCATTAGCGGGAGGGCCGAGTCCTACAATGAGCAGTTCTTC
.,.,TRBV30,TRBJ1-2,CAAAGASNYGYTF,TGTGCCGCAGCAGGGGCTTCTAACTATGGCTACACCTTC
.,.,TRBV9,TRBJ2-4,CASSVMGARENIQYF,TGTGCCAGCAGCGTAATGGGGGCTCGAGAAAACATTCAGTACTTC
.,TRBD2,TRBV10-3,TRBJ2-1,CAISDNRLAGLYNEQFF,TGTGCCATCAGTGATAACCGACTAGCGGGATTATACAATGAGCAGTTCTTC
.,.,TRBV24-1,TRBJ1-2,CATSVGRNYGYTF,TGTGCCACCAGTGTGGGCCGGAACTATGGCTACACCTTC
.,.,TRBV28,TRBJ1-4,CASSSTWGGATNEKLFF,TGTGCCAGCAGTTCAACCTGGGGGGGTGCAACTAATGAAAAACTGTTTTTT
.,.,TRBV2,TRBJ2-5,CASTSGGKETQYF,TGTGCCAGCACCAGCGGTGGAAAAGAGACCCAGTACTTC
.,.,TRBV10-1,TRBJ2-2,CASSESFGRPTGELFF,TGCGCCAGCAGTGAGTCGTTCGGGAGACCCACCGGGGAGCTGTTTTTT
few,.,TRBV5-4,TRBJ1-1,CASSVDPMAANTEAFF,TGTGCCAGCAGCGTCGATCCCATGGCCGCGAACACTGAAGCTTTCTTT
once,TRBD2,TRBV6-2/TRBV6-3,TRBJ2-3,CASSGLAGRTDTQYF,TGTGCCAGCAGCGGACTAGCGGGACGCACAGATACGCAGTATTTT